This paragraph covers one T cell receptor (beta chain) sequence. Its antigen is still unknown. The junction had 6 bases not matched to a gene; V was cut back by 0 bases and J by 4 bases. The CDR3 extends over 16 amino acids. Germline V gene lookup returns CDR1 SGDLS and CDR2 YYNGEE. These data originate in a study of blood T cells in healthy people across ages. Study-wide points: With age, beta diversity per million T cells declined roughly linearly, significantly by 30 to 40. Unsorted PBMCs prevented conclusive naive versus antigen-experienced comparison.

The authors ran a second PCR of roughly 6 to 12 cycles using a sample-barcoded 5' primer and a J-beta primer mix. TCRdb used MiXCR to reprocess the 5' RACE reads, holding one entry per CDR3 protein. The data show 700,000 to 900,000 distinct CDR3 sequences, around a quarter seen once. This same sample was also part of a study on T cells of mothers and their children.

The TCR comes from a boy younger than 18 in good health. Sequencing was carried out using blood. This rearrangement joins TRBV9 to TRBJ2-1; the match to TRBD2 covers 8 bases. CDR3 in DNA: TGTGCCAGCAGCGTAGACGCGGGGGGCGTATACAATGAGCAGTTCTTC. Its protein is CASSVDAGGVYNEQFF. The whole variable domain, filled in from reference TRBV9 and TRBJ2-1, reads DSGVTQTPKHLITATGQRVTLRCSPRSGDLSVYWYQQSLDQGLQFLIQYYNGEERAKGNILERFSAQQFPDLHSELNLSSLELGDSALYFCASSVDAGGVYNEQFFGPGTRLTVL.